The 27 T cell receptor beta chains below all came from one sample that was sequenced in a study of OX40 agonist ivuxolimab in advanced cancers. Libraries were prepared through the immunoSEQ multiplex PCR assay. The immuneACCESS repertoire file appears here via TCRdb, limited to in-frame rearrangements. These files lack a portion of the clones; in checked studies, under half of the deficit traces to unresolved V genes, and the cause of the others is not known. Present in this sample are around 80,000 clones, just over 85% of which were seen just once. Approximately 0.8% of the sample is in the top ten clones. The sequenced sample was CD4+ or CD8+ T cells sorted from blood, obtained in a trial of the OX40 agonist ivuxolimab. The receptors originated from an adult with an advanced solid tumor such as melanoma, head and neck, liver or kidney cancer.

This chain links TRBV30 with TRBJ2-5; D is possibly TRBD2 (6 bases). Trimming took 4 bases from V and 5 from J, leaving 17 bases between them. This CDR3 has 14 amino acids. Looked up from germline, CDR1 is GTSNPN and CDR2 is SVGIG (reference sequence). Here the CDR3 DNA reads TGTGCCTGGAACACGCCTGAGGAGGGGGAGACCCAGTACTTC. It specifies CAWNTPEEGETQYF.

This rearrangement joins TRBV11-1 to TRBJ2-7; D perhaps matches TRBD1 (5 bases). Germline values: CDR1 SGHAT, CDR2 FQDESV (reference sequence). Trimming cost V 5 bases and J 1 base, with 12 bases left between them. The CDR3 sequence is 14 residues long. Here the CDR3 reads CASSPRQGSYEQYF. The DNA for the CDR3 is TGTGCCAGCAGCCCTCGGCAGGGTTCCTACGAGCAGTACTTC.

The DNA of the CDR3 is TGTGCCAGCAGCTTTGAGACGGGCGGCGTTGTGAAGACCCAGTACTTC. Its translation: CASSFETGGVVKTQYF. This chain joins TRBV7-9 and TRBJ2-5; D remains unclear. The V and J ends lost 3 bases and 6 bases respectively, with 20 bases between them. This CDR3 has 16 amino acids. Germline CDR1 SEHNR, CDR2 FQNEAQ (reference sequence).

J is TRBJ1-5 and V is TRBV19, with D perhaps TRBD1 (6 bases). CDR1 is LNHDA, CDR2 SQIVND, per germline (reference sequence). Trimming cost V 5 bases and J 3 bases, with 14 bases left between them. CDR3 length: 15 amino acids. CDR3 DNA: TGTGCCAGTAGTGGGGGGGCGAGGGTCAATCAGCCCCAGCATTTT. It encodes CASSGGARVNQPQHF.

V is TRBV18 and J is TRBJ2-5; 7 bases align to TRBD2. V was clipped by 3 bases and J by 7 bases; unmatched bases: 8. Germline-derived CDR1 and CDR2 are KGHSH and LQKENI. CDR3 length: 14 amino acids. The CDR3 region is CASSPGRPFGTQYF. CDR3 nucleotide sequence: TGTGCCAGCTCACCCGGGAGGCCCTTTGGGACCCAGTACTTC.

The CDR3 DNA sequence: TGTGCCAGCAGTCCTTTTGGGAGGGACAGGGGGTGGGAGAGAGTAGGTTTTACCGGGGAGCTGTTTTTT. Amino acid sequence: CASSPFGRDRGWERVGFTGELFF. The chain combines TRBV21-1 with TRBJ2-2; whether TRBD1, the table's D call, matches the DNA was not checked. TRBV21-1 is an annotated pseudogene. The CDR3 has 23 amino acids.

In DNA form, the CDR3 reads TGTGCCAGCAGCTTGGCGGGGGACTTCGGAGAAAAACTGTTTTTT. It encodes CASSLAGDFGEKLFF. The rearrangement links TRBV5-6 to TRBJ1-4; perhaps TRBD1 as D (5 bases). Trimming took off 0 bases at V and 8 bases at J, with 14 bases between the two ends. Germline V gene data show CDR1 as SGHDT and CDR2 as YYEEEE. The CDR3 spans 15 residues. Full variable domain (rest looked up from reference TRBV5-6 and TRBJ1-4): DAGVTQSPTHLIKTRGQQVTLRCSPKSGHDTVSWYQQALGQGPQFIFQYYEEEERQRGNFPDRFSGHQFPNYSSELNVNALLLGDSALYLCASSLAGDFGEKLFFGSGTQLSVL.

The V call is TRBV18, the J call TRBJ1-1; possibly TRBD1 for D (5 bases). V was shortened by 8 bases and J by 3 bases, with 13 bases between the two germline ends. CDR1 KGHSH and CDR2 LQKENI come from the germline V gene. The CDR3 contains 13 residues. In DNA form, the CDR3 reads TGTGCCAGCAGCAGGGAAAAGGACACTGAAGCTTTCTTT. Translated: CASSREKDTEAFF.

The chain joins TRBV7-9 to TRBJ1-2; 7 bases are a match to TRBD1. The CDR3 spans 13 residues. CDR1 and CDR2 (germline): SEHNR, FQNEAQ (reference sequence). The V and J ends lost 5 bases and 4 bases, in that order; junction bases with no gene match: 4. The CDR3 DNA reads TGTGCCAGCAGCCGACAGGGTCTCTATGGCTACACCTTC. Translated: CASSRQGLYGYTF.

The rearrangement joins TRBV5-1 to TRBJ1-1; tentative D call: TRBD1 (5 bases). The length of the CDR3 is 14 residues. Between the trimmed V and J ends, which lost 5 bases and 7 bases, there was a span of 18 bases. Germline V gene lookup returns CDR1 SGHRS and CDR2 YFSETQ. CDR3 loop: CASSPSGRDVEAFF. The CDR3 DNA reads TGCGCCAGCAGTCCCAGTGGCAGGGATGTTGAAGCTTTCTTT.

The chain's CDR3 is CASSPLRPLNEAFF. The CDR3, as DNA: TGTGCCAGCTCACCACTCCGCCCATTGAATGAAGCTTTCTTT. The chain joins TRBV18 to TRBJ1-1; D gene unclear. CDR1 and CDR2 from the germline V gene are KGHSH and LQKENI. CDR3 length: 14 residues. Trimming cost V 1 base and J 7 bases, with 13 bases left between them. Filled out from reference TRBV18 and TRBJ1-1, the complete variable domain reads NAGVMQNPRHLVRRRGQEARLRCSPMKGHSHVYWYRQLPEEGLKFMVYLQKENIIDESGMPKERFSAEFPKEGPSILRIQQVVRGDSAAYFCASSPLRPLNEAFFGQGTRLTVV.

This clone was detected once. The V gene is TRBV7-2, the J gene TRBJ2-1; no definite D call. The germline V and J ends were trimmed by 5 bases and 4 bases, with 9 bases remaining between them. The CDR3 loop spans 13 amino acids. CDR1 is SGHTA, CDR2 FQGNSA, per germline. CDR3 nucleotides: TGTGCCAGCAGCCCCCTGGGTTACAATGAGCAGTTCTTC. Protein: CASSPLGYNEQFF.

This clone was observed a few times. V usage is TRBV11-3 and J usage is TRBJ1-1; D unclear. The CDR3 runs to 13 residues. The germline gives CDR1 SGHNT, CDR2 YENEEA. Trimming cost V 3 bases and J 1 base, with 6 bases left between them. CDR3 DNA sequence: TGTGCCAGCAGCTTGTTGGGGAACACTGAAGCTTTCTTT. This encodes CASSLLGNTEAFF.

This chain uses TRBV5-1 with TRBJ2-2; D is uncertain. This CDR3 region has 15 residues. With 0 bases removed from V and 0 bases from J, the gap between germline ends came to 6 bases. Germline loops: CDR1 SGHRS, CDR2 YFSETQ. Here the CDR3 reads CASSLVGPNTGELFF. CDR3 in DNA: TGCGCCAGCAGCTTGGTTGGCCCGAACACCGGGGAGCTGTTTTTT.

This clone was seen more than once but under ten times. The chain couples TRBV6-5 to TRBJ1-5; no firm D call. CDR1 and CDR2 from the germline V gene are MNHEY and SVGAGI. The CDR3 contains 14 residues. V was shortened by 6 bases and J by 2 bases, with 11 bases between the two germline ends. CDR3 region: CASSPKHGNQPQHF. For the CDR3, the DNA is TGTGCCAGCAGCCCGAAACATGGCAATCAGCCCCAGCATTTT.

The chain recombines TRBV18 with TRBJ2-7, with D hard to call. The CDR3 covers 14 residues. CDR1 KGHSH and CDR2 LQKENI come from the germline V gene. V dropped 4 bases and J dropped 2 bases, with 12 bases sitting between them. The CDR3 DNA is TGTGCCAGCTCACGTTACCCAGCAACCTACGAGCAGTACTTC. Translating gives CASSRYPATYEQYF.

The chain is built from TRBV23-1 and TRBJ2-1; maybe TRBD2 (6 bases). TRBV23-1 has ORF status, its function being uncertain. The CDR3 has 18 amino acids. The V gene lost 2 bases and the J gene lost 4 bases, with 21 bases spanning the gap. The chain's CDR3 is CASSQPNPPGTDYNEQFF. Here the CDR3 DNA reads TGCGCCAGCAGTCAACCAAACCCCCCCGGGACTGATTACAATGAGCAGTTCTTC.

This clone was found once. CDR3: CASSLGQWDEAFF. The CDR3 nucleotides are TGTGCCAGCTCTCTCGGACAGTGGGATGAAGCTTTCTTT. The chain is built from TRBV18 and TRBJ1-1; D perhaps matches TRBD1 (6 bases). V was pared by 6 bases and J by 7 bases, with 15 bases between. There are 13 residues in the CDR3. CDR1 and CDR2 from the germline V gene are KGHSH and LQKENI.

V is TRBV7-9 and J is TRBJ2-1; 13 bases fit TRBD2. Germline CDR1 and CDR2: SEHNR and FQNEAQ (reference sequence). This CDR3 spans 15 amino acids. Losses at the gene ends were 5 bases for V and 4 bases for J; bases not matched to a gene: 2. The CDR3 DNA is TGTGCCAGCAGCACGGGACTAGCGGGGTACAATGAGCAGTTCTTC. Amino acid sequence: CASSTGLAGYNEQFF.

CDR3 loop: CASSFGLAKNIQYF. CDR3 bases: TGTGCCAGCAGCTTTGGTCTAGCCAAAAACATTCAGTACTTC. V usage is TRBV7-9 and J usage is TRBJ2-4; no firm D call. The CDR3 spans 14 residues. CDR1 SEHNR and CDR2 FQNEAQ come from the germline V gene (reference sequence). V lost 3 bases and J lost 0, with 6 bases in between.

Only one count was recorded for this clone. This chain links TRBV19 with TRBJ2-5; 10 bases are a match to TRBD1. This CDR3 spans 16 amino acids. V lost 3 bases, J lost 5 bases, and 9 bases stayed unmatched. Germline V lookup: CDR1 LNHDA, CDR2 SQIVND (reference sequence). This CDR3 reads CASSIRDRGAGETQYF. Here the CDR3 DNA reads TGTGCCAGTAGTATCCGGGACAGGGGAGCGGGGGAGACCCAGTACTTC.

V gene TRBV4-2 combines with J gene TRBJ1-1; 9 bases match TRBD1. After removal of 3 bases from V and 5 bases from J, the junction contained 10 bases not matched to a gene. The CDR3 length is 16 residues. CDR1 and CDR2 from the germline V gene are LGHNA and YNFKEQ. CDR3 protein: CASSQITGGARTEAFF. In DNA, the CDR3 is TGTGCCAGCAGCCAGATTACAGGGGGCGCAAGGACTGAAGCTTTCTTT.

The chain has TRBV28 and TRBJ1-5, with D unresolved. The V gene lost 2 bases and the J gene lost 5 bases, with 7 bases spanning the gap. The CDR3 contains 13 residues. The V gene's germline CDR1 is MDHEN and CDR2 SYDVKM. This CDR3 is CASSLGIDQPQHF. The CDR3 DNA reads TGTGCCAGCAGTTTAGGTATCGATCAGCCCCAGCATTTT.

This chain joins TRBV18 and TRBJ2-1, with D tentatively TRBD1 or TRBD2 (6 bases each). V was clipped by 5 bases and J by 5 bases, with 13 bases between them. Germline V gives CDR1 KGHSH, CDR2 LQKENI. The CDR3 loop spans 14 amino acids. CDR3: CASSGGRRHNEQFF. CDR3 in DNA: TGTGCCAGCTCAGGGGGGCGGCGGCACAATGAGCAGTTCTTC.

V usage is TRBV27 and J usage is TRBJ2-7, with D perhaps matching TRBD1 (5 bases). The CDR3 contains 12 residues. V lost 5 bases to trimming and J lost 6 bases, with 11 bases between them. The germline V gene has CDR1 MNHEY and CDR2 SMNVEV (reference sequence). The CDR3 is CASSNQGFEQYF. The CDR3 coding sequence is TGTGCCAGCAGTAACCAGGGTTTCGAGCAGTACTTC.

The chain has TRBV5-1 and TRBJ2-7; 8 bases fit TRBD1. CDR1 is SGHRS, CDR2 YFSETQ, per germline. This CDR3 spans 15 amino acids. J gave up 6 bases and V 1 base, and 9 bases lay outside the gene matches. This CDR3 reads CASSLLLQGVVEQYF. Written as DNA, the CDR3 is TGCGCCAGCAGCTTGCTCTTACAGGGGGTCGTCGAGCAGTACTTC.

The rearrangement uses TRBV5-6 and TRBJ2-2, with D maybe TRBD1 (6 bases). Germline CDR1 and CDR2: SGHDT and YYEEEE. CDR3 length equals 13 residues. The V and J ends lost 4 bases and 4 bases respectively, with 8 bases between them. The chain's CDR3 is CASSGTTTGELFF. DNA for the CDR3: TGTGCCAGCAGCGGGACAACCACCGGGGAGCTGTTTTTT.